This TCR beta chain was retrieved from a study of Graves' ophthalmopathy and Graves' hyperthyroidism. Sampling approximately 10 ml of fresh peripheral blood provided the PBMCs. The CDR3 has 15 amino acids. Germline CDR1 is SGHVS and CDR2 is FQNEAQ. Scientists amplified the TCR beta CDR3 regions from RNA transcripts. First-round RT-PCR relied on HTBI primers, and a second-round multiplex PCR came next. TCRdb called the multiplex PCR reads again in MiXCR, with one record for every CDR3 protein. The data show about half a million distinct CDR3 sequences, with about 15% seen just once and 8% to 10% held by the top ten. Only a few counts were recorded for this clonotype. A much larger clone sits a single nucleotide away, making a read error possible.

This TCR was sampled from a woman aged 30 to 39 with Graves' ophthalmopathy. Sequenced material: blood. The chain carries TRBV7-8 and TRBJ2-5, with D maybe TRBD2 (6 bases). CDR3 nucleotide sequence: TGTGCCAGCCGCTTTCGCCGGGATCCGGGAGAGACCAAGTACTTC. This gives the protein CASRFRRDPGETKYF.